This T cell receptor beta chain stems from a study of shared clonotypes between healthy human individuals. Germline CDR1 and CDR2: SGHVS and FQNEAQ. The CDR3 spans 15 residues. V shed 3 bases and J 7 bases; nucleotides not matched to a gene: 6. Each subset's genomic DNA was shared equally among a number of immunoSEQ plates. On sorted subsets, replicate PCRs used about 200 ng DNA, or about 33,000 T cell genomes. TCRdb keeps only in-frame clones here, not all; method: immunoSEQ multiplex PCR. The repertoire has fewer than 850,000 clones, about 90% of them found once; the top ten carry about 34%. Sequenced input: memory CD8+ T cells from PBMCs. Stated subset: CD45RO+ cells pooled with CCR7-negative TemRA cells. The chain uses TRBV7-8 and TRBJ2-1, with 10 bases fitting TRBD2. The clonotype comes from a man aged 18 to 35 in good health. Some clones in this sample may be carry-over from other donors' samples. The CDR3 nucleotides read TGTGCCAGCAGCTTGTCCGGACTAGCGGTAAATGAGCAGTTCTTC. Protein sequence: CASSLSGLAVNEQFF.